One and the same sample provided the 15 T cell receptor beta chains below, sequenced in a study of breast tumors, draining lymph nodes, adjacent tissues. TCRdb processed the multiplex PCR reads anew with MiXCR; each CDR3 protein has one entry. The sample comprises 150,000 to 200,000 distinct CDR3 sequences, 25% to 40% of which are singletons, and 4.3% rests with the top ten. The lymph nodes were axillary draining lymph nodes from breast cancer patients. The specimen was axillary lymph node tissue. These receptors were taken from a female donor with breast cancer. Some clones in this sample may be carry-over from other donors' samples.

This clonotype was seen a handful of times. The chain combines TRBV6-6 with TRBJ2-4; no firm D call. In germline, CDR1 is MNHNY, CDR2 SVGAGI (reference sequence). The ends were cut back, 5 bases at V and 7 bases at J, with 9 bases in the middle. The CDR3 runs 12 residues. The CDR3 protein is CASSEAQNIQYF. CDR3 in DNA: TGTGCCAGCAGTGAAGCACAGAACATTCAGTACTTC.

The rearrangement joins TRBV20-1 to TRBJ1-4; D is unresolved. CDR1 and CDR2 (germline): DFQATT, SNEGSKA (reference sequence). CDR3 length: 14 residues. Trimming took 0 bases from V and 2 from J, leaving 7 bases between them. CDR3 amino acids: CSAREGQTNEKLFF. The CDR3 nucleotides read TGCAGTGCTAGAGAGGGTCAGACTAATGAAAAACTGTTTTTT.

As for this clonotype: A much larger clone sits a single nucleotide away, making a read error possible. The chain uses TRBV7-9 and TRBJ2-1, with D tentatively TRBD2 (6 bases). Trimming removed 7 bases at V and 5 bases at J, with 15 bases between. Germline CDR1 SEHNR, CDR2 FQNEAQ (reference sequence). The CDR3 runs to 14 residues. DNA of the CDR3: TGTGCCAGCAAATTAGCGGCTTCCCACAATGAGCAGTTCTTC. Translated: CASKLAASHNEQFF.

Concerning this clonotype itself: Being one base from a much bigger clone, this may be a read error. The chain uses TRBV6-5 and TRBJ1-4; the D gene is possibly TRBD1 (5 bases). Trimming took off 6 bases at V and 8 bases at J, with 22 bases between the two ends. Germline CDR1 and CDR2: MNHEY and SVGAGI. This CDR3 has 16 amino acids. The CDR3 region has the DNA TGTGCCAGCAGAATGGGGGGAAATCGGGGGGTAGAAAAACTGTTTTTT. Protein: CASRMGGNRGVEKLFF.

The sample holds many counts of this clonotype. The chain is built from TRBV5-1 and TRBJ2-1; 11 nucleotides agree with TRBD1. Germline V CDR1 and CDR2: SGHRS, YFSETQ. This CDR3 has 15 residues. V trimming: 4 bases; J trimming: 5 bases; junction bases outside the gene matches: 5. This CDR3 is CASSMDRGRDNEQFF. The CDR3 region has the DNA TGCGCCAGCAGCATGGACAGGGGGCGCGACAATGAGCAGTTCTTC.

At least ten counts were recorded for this clonotype. The chain links TRBV7-9 to TRBJ2-7, with no clear D. V was trimmed by 3 bases and J by 6 bases, leaving 15 bases between them. The germline CDR1 and CDR2 sequences are SEHNR and FQNEAQ (reference sequence). The CDR3 is made up of 14 amino acids. The CDR3 bases are TGTGCCAGCAGCTTTACGGCCAAACCTACCGAGCAGTACTTC. Amino acid sequence: CASSFTAKPTEQYF.

The chain combines TRBV24-1 with TRBJ2-7, with 7 positions matching TRBD1. Germline CDR1 is KGHDR and CDR2 is SFDVKD. The CDR3 is 14 amino acids. The junction had 12 bases not matched to a gene; V was cut back by 3 bases and J by 11 bases. The DNA for the CDR3 is TGTGCCACCAGTGATCCCCGGACAGGAAAGGTGGAGTACTTC. It translates to CATSDPRTGKVEYF.

On this clonotype: The junction departs from the called germline gene at one end, perhaps through a read error. J is TRBJ1-5 and V is TRBV19; D unresolved. Germline V gives CDR1 LNHDA, CDR2 SQIVND (reference sequence). This CDR3 region has 16 residues. CDR3 amino acids: CAGSNAGIGSNQPRHF. DNA of the CDR3: TGTGCCGGTAGTAACGCAGGTATCGGTAGCAATCAGCCCCGGCATTTT.

The chain employs TRBV24-1 and TRBJ2-2; 8 nucleotides align to TRBD2. The CDR3 totals 11 residues. The germline V gene has CDR1 KGHDR and CDR2 SFDVKD. Trimming removed 12 bases from V and 7 bases from J; junction bases left unmatched: 3. The CDR3 DNA sequence: TGTGCCGGCGGGGGGAACGGGGAGCTGTTTTTT. Translating gives CAGGGNGELFF.

The table lists this clonotype with many counts. This chain uses TRBV4-2 with TRBJ2-3; possible D gene TRBD2, 5 bases. Trimming stripped 1 base from V and 6 bases from J, with 11 bases between. This CDR3 comprises 14 residues. Germline assignment: CDR1 LGHNA and CDR2 YNFKEQ. The CDR3 loop is CASSQVARRDTQYF. The CDR3 region has the DNA TGTGCCAGCAGCCAAGTGGCTCGGAGGGATACGCAGTATTTT.

This clonotype was counted many times. The rearrangement uses TRBV5-6 and TRBJ2-7; D remains ambiguous. The V gene's germline CDR1 is SGHDT and CDR2 YYEEEE. V gave up 1 base and J gave up 5 bases, with 13 bases separating them. There are 14 residues in the CDR3. The DNA of the CDR3 is TGTGCCAGCAGCTTGTGGCGGCCGGACCACGAGCAGTACTTC. Protein product: CASSLWRPDHEQYF.

This clonotype has just a few counts. With a much larger clone just one base away, this may be a read error. The J gene is TRBJ2-7, the V gene TRBV28; D might be TRBD1 (6 bases). V was cut by 2 bases and J by 4 bases, with 9 bases left in between. The V gene's germline CDR1 is MDHEN and CDR2 SYDVKM. The CDR3 runs to 13 residues. The CDR3 reads CASSLIQGYEQYF. The CDR3 coding sequence is TGTGCCAGCAGTTTAATTCAGGGGTACGAGCAGTACTTC.

This clonotype was observed a handful of times. V is TRBV5-1 and J is TRBJ2-1, with 12 bases aligning to TRBD2. CDR3 length equals 18 residues. CDR1 is SGHRS, CDR2 YFSETQ, per germline. With 7 bases clipped from V and 0 bases from J, the junction kept 11 bases outside the gene matches. The CDR3 is CASQPRTSGRSSYNEQFF. For the CDR3, the DNA is TGCGCCAGCCAACCCCGAACTAGCGGGAGGAGCTCCTACAATGAGCAGTTCTTC.

Ten or more counts support this clonotype. V and J are TRBV19 and TRBJ2-3; perhaps TRBD2 as D (6 bases). Trimming removed 3 bases at V and 4 bases at J, with 11 bases between. CDR1 is LNHDA, CDR2 SQIVND, per germline (reference sequence). The CDR3 is 14 residues long. The CDR3 protein is CASSMGLSPDTQYF. The CDR3 bases are TGTGCCAGTAGTATGGGACTCTCGCCAGATACGCAGTATTTT.

This clonotype was counted at least ten times. CDR3 protein: CASSLGDRGPFYNEQFF. CDR3 in DNA: TGTGCCAGCAGCTTAGGGGACAGGGGCCCATTCTACAATGAGCAGTTCTTC. V usage is TRBV11-2 and J usage is TRBJ2-1; 10 nucleotides align to TRBD1. V shed 1 base, J shed 3 bases, and the junction held 6 bases outside the gene matches. The CDR3 totals 17 residues. The germline V gene encodes CDR1 SGHAT and CDR2 FQNNGV.